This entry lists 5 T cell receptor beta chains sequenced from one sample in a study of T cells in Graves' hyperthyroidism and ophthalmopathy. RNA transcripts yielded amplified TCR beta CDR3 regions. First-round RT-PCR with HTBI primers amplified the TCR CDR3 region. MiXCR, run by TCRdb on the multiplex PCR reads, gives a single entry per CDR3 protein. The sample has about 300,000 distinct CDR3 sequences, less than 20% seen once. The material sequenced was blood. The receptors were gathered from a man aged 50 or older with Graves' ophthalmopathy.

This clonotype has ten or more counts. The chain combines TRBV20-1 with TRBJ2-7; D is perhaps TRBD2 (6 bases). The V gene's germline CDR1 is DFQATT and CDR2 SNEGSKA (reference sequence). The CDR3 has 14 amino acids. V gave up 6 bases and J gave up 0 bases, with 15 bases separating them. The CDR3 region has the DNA TGCAGTGCCGGTGGTGTAGCGGACTCCTACGAGCAGTACTTC. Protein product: CSAGGVADSYEQYF.

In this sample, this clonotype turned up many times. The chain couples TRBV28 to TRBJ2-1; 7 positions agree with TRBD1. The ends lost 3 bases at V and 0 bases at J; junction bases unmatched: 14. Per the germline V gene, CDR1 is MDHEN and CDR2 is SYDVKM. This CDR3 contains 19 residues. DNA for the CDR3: TGTGCCAGCAGTTTTTACAGGGGCCGGAGTCCTACCTCCTACAATGAGCAGTTCTTC. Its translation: CASSFYRGRSPTSYNEQFF.

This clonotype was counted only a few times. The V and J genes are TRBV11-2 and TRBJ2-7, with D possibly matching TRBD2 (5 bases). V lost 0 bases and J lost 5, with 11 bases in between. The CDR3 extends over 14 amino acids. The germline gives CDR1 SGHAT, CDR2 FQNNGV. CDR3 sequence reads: CASSLEAVGNEQYF. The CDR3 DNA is TGTGCCAGCAGCTTAGAAGCGGTAGGTAACGAGCAGTACTTC.

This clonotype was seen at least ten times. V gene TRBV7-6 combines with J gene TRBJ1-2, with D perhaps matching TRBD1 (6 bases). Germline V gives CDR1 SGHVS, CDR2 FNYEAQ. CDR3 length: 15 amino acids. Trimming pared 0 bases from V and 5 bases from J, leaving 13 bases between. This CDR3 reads CASSLAAGDGYGYTF. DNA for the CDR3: TGTGCCAGCAGCTTAGCAGCAGGGGATGGGTATGGCTACACCTTC.

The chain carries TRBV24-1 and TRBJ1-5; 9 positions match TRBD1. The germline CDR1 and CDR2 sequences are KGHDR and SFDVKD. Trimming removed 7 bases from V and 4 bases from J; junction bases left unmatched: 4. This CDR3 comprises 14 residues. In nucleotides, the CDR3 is TGTGCCACCAGCCGGGACAGGGTAAATCAGCCCCAGCATTTT. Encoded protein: CATSRDRVNQPQHF.